A single sample gave rise to the 21 T cell receptor beta chains below, sequenced in a study of response to subunit inactivated influenza vaccine. TCRdb reprocessed the RT-PCR reads with MiXCR, giving one entry per CDR3 protein. The table lists around 300,000 distinct CDR3 sequences, around 20% of them singletons, with 10% to 13% in the top ten. The starting material was PBMCs from blood, obtained less than 22 months after vaccination. The origin of the receptors is a man aged 50 to 69 who received an inactivated influenza vaccine.

This clonotype has more than one count but fewer than ten. This chain uses TRBV4-3 with TRBJ1-1, with D unclear. Germline CDR1 and CDR2: LGHNA and YSLEER. Between the trimmed V and J ends, which lost 0 bases and 0 bases, there was a span of 8 bases. The CDR3 loop spans 15 amino acids. CDR3 sequence (DNA): TGCGCCAGCAGCCAAGATATCCCTTTGAACACTGAAGCTTTCTTT. It encodes CASSQDIPLNTEAFF.

In this sample, this clonotype turned up a few times. V is TRBV7-2 and J is TRBJ2-4; D tentatively fits TRBD1 or TRBD2 (5 bases each). The length of the CDR3 is 14 residues. V was pared by 5 bases and J by 8 bases, with 16 bases between. Germline loops: CDR1 SGHTA, CDR2 FQGNSA. The CDR3, as DNA: TGTGCCAGCAGCCCTGGGACCCTCTTGGACATTCAGTACTTC. This encodes CASSPGTLLDIQYF.

The gene calls are TRBV7-9 and TRBJ2-1; TRBD2 agrees at 7 bases. The CDR3 sequence is 15 residues long. With V trimmed by 5 bases and J by 6 bases, 10 bases remained unmatched. The germline CDR1 and CDR2 sequences are SEHNR and FQNEAQ (reference sequence). The chain's CDR3 is CASSPIWRGINEQFF. The CDR3 DNA sequence: TGTGCCAGCAGCCCCATTTGGCGGGGGATCAATGAGCAGTTCTTC.

A few counts support this clonotype. The CDR3 region is CASSLGGRFDIQYF. In nucleotides, the CDR3 is TGTGCCAGCAGCTTAGGGGGGAGGTTTGACATTCAGTACTTC. The chain recombines TRBV11-2 with TRBJ2-4; the D gene is possibly TRBD2 (6 bases). CDR3 size: 14 residues. V was pared by 1 base and J by 8 bases, with 12 bases between. Germline assignment: CDR1 SGHAT and CDR2 FQNNGV.

On this clonotype: Since a much larger clone is just one base distant, this may be a read error. V and J are TRBV29-1 and TRBJ1-4; TRBD1 agrees at 9 bases. Per germline, CDR1 SQVTM and CDR2 ANQGSEA. CDR3 length: 13 amino acids. The chain's CDR3 is CSVRTGENEELFF. CDR3 in DNA: TGCAGCGTGCGGACAGGGGAAAATGAAGAACTGTTTTTT.

The J gene is TRBJ2-3, the V gene TRBV12-3 or TRBV12-4, with D tentatively TRBD2 (6 bases). This CDR3 is built from 12 residues. The CDR3 protein is CVCGTSTDTQYF. The CDR3 DNA reads TGTGTCTGCGGGACTAGCACAGATACGCAGTATTTT.

J is TRBJ2-7 and V is TRBV4-3, with 7 bases that match TRBD2. Germline CDR1 reads LGHNA; CDR2 reads YSLEER. This CDR3 contains 16 residues. V dropped 0 bases and J dropped 3; count of bases not matched to a gene: 8. CDR3 region: CASSQDDRRGVYEQYF. CDR3 bases: TGCGCCAGCAGCCAAGATGATCGTCGGGGGGTCTACGAGCAGTACTTC.

The chain uses TRBV5-1 and TRBJ2-2; TRBD2 is a possible D gene (6 bases). V gave up 0 bases and J gave up 3 bases, with 15 bases separating them. CDR1 is SGHRS, CDR2 YFSETQ, per germline. The CDR3 is 17 amino acids. In DNA form, the CDR3 reads TGCGCCAGCAGCTTGGGACGCGGGAATATGGACACCGGGGAGCTGTTTTTT. Its translation: CASSLGRGNMDTGELFF.

J is TRBJ2-7 and V is TRBV6-5; D not resolved. Trimming took off 2 bases at V and 6 bases at J, with 11 bases between the two ends. From germline, CDR1 is MNHEY and CDR2 SVGAGI. The CDR3 loop spans 13 amino acids. As DNA, the CDR3 is TGTGCCAGCAGTTACACGTATCGAGGCGAGCAGTACTTC. Amino acids: CASSYTYRGEQYF.

This clonotype has at least ten counts. The chain is built from TRBV9 and TRBJ2-7; D ambiguous. CDR1 and CDR2 from the germline V gene are SGDLS and YYNGEE. This CDR3 is 14 amino acids long. Trimming shortened V by 4 bases and J by 0 bases, and 11 bases separated the two germline ends. The CDR3 region is CASSPTAASYEQYF. The CDR3 DNA reads TGTGCCAGCAGCCCAACTGCGGCCTCCTACGAGCAGTACTTC. Together with reference TRBV9 and TRBJ2-7, the CDR3 gives the full variable domain: DSGVTQTPKHLITATGQRVTLRCSPRSGDLSVYWYQQSLDQGLQFLIQYYNGEERAKGNILERFSAQQFPDLHSELNLSSLELGDSALYFCASSPTAASYEQYFGPGTRLTVT.

CDR3 sequence reads: CASSFSDRGPYGYTF. The CDR3, as DNA: TGTGCCAGCAGTTTTTCCGACAGGGGCCCCTATGGCTACACCTTC. The rearrangement uses TRBV12-3 or TRBV12-4 and TRBJ1-2; 8 nucleotides align to TRBD1. The CDR3 is 15 amino acids. Losses at the gene ends were 3 bases for V and 4 bases for J; bases not matched to a gene: 7.

This clonotype was seen a handful of times. The chain couples TRBV2 to TRBJ2-1; 15 bases map to TRBD2. Germline V gene sequence: CDR1 SNHLY, CDR2 FYNNEI. CDR3 length: 20 residues. V shed 4 bases, J shed 0 bases, and the junction held 10 bases outside the gene matches. This CDR3 is CASSGWTSGRARSSYNEQFF. CDR3 DNA: TGTGCCAGCAGTGGGTGGACTAGCGGGAGGGCCCGTAGCTCCTACAATGAGCAGTTCTTC.

The chain combines TRBV18 with TRBJ1-1; D is ambiguous. The germline V gene has CDR1 KGHSH and CDR2 LQKENI. The CDR3 length is 17 residues. The ends were cut back, 3 bases at V and 1 base at J, with 18 bases in the middle. DNA of the CDR3: TGTGCCAGCTCACCCTCCCGTTTTTTGCCCCAGAACACTGAAGCTTTCTTT. This translates into CASSPSRFLPQNTEAFF.

The rearrangement uses TRBV14 and TRBJ2-7; unclear D gene. The CDR3 is 14 residues long. Germline assignment: CDR1 SGHDN and CDR2 FVKESK. With 4 bases removed from V and 1 base from J, the gap between germline ends came to 11 bases. The CDR3 coding sequence is TGTGCCAGCAGCCGCCAATGGGGATCCTACGAGCAGTACTTC. Encoded protein: CASSRQWGSYEQYF.

This clonotype was picked up many times. The chain has TRBV6-1 and TRBJ1-6; D is perhaps TRBD1 (5 bases). This CDR3 is 14 amino acids long. From germline, CDR1 is MNHNS and CDR2 SASEGT. V was trimmed by 7 bases and J by 0 bases, leaving 7 bases between them. The CDR3 DNA sequence: TGTGCCAGCACAGGGAGCTCCTATAATTCACCCCTCCACTTT. Translation: CASTGSSYNSPLHF.

J is TRBJ2-7 and V is TRBV7-2; possible D gene TRBD1, 6 bases. Trimming stripped 1 base from V and 7 bases from J, with 11 bases between. Germline V gives CDR1 SGHTA, CDR2 FQGNSA. CDR3 length: 13 residues. CDR3 sequence: CASSLVTRGEQYF. CDR3 bases: TGTGCCAGCAGCTTAGTGACAAGGGGGGAGCAGTACTTC.

This clonotype has a handful of counts. CDR3 loop: CASSLTDRPAGAFF. The DNA of the CDR3 is TGTGCCAGCAGCTTAACCGACAGGCCGGCGGGGGCTTTCTTT. The rearrangement uses TRBV7-9 and TRBJ1-1, with D perhaps TRBD1 (6 bases). This CDR3 is built from 14 residues. Germline assignment: CDR1 SEHNR and CDR2 FQNEAQ (reference sequence). The V gene lost 2 bases and the J gene lost 11 bases, with 18 bases spanning the gap. The full variable domain, its missing parts supplied by reference TRBV7-9 and TRBJ1-1, is DTGVSQNPRHKITKRGQNVTFRCDPISEHNRLYWYRQTLGQGPEFLTYFQNEAQLEKSRLLSDRFSAERPKGSFSTLEIQRTEQGDSAMYLCASSLTDRPAGAFFGQGTRLTVV.

V is TRBV24-1 and J is TRBJ2-2; 9 bases agree with TRBD1. The CDR3 sequence is 18 residues long. V trimming: 5 bases; J trimming: 5 bases; junction bases outside the gene matches: 14. CDR1 and CDR2 (germline): KGHDR, SFDVKD. The CDR3 spells CATSGGVRGTGKTGELFF. Written as DNA, the CDR3 is TGTGCCACCAGTGGGGGCGTGAGAGGGACAGGGAAAACCGGGGAGCTGTTTTTT.

The gene calls are TRBV4-3 and TRBJ2-7, with TRBD1 as a possible D gene (6 bases). Trimming removed 0 bases from V and 6 bases from J, with 15 bases in between. Germline CDR1 and CDR2: LGHNA and YSLEER. The CDR3 contains 15 residues. CDR3 in amino acids: CASSQDTYRAGEQYF. The CDR3, as DNA: TGCGCCAGCAGCCAAGATACCTACAGGGCAGGCGAGCAGTACTTC.

This chain links TRBV6-5 with TRBJ1-5, with TRBD1 identical over 9 bases. In germline, CDR1 is MNHEY, CDR2 SVGAGI. This CDR3 has 18 amino acids. V shed 2 bases and J 1 base; nucleotides not matched to a gene: 9. The CDR3 reads CASSYTHTGGWSNQPQHF. In DNA form, the CDR3 reads TGTGCCAGCAGTTACACCCACACAGGGGGCTGGAGCAATCAGCCCCAGCATTTT.

CDR3 sequence: CASSLGFTGGADTQYF. The CDR3 DNA is TGTGCCAGCAGCCTGGGGTTTACAGGGGGAGCAGATACGCAGTATTTT. The chain has TRBV11-2 and TRBJ2-3; TRBD1 matches 8 bases. Trimming removed 5 bases from V and 4 bases from J; junction bases left unmatched: 11. The germline V gene encodes CDR1 SGHAT and CDR2 FQNNGV. The CDR3 is made up of 16 amino acids.